The present T cell receptor beta chain was sequenced within a study of cytomegalovirus exposure and HLA in healthy donors (dated by TCRdb to about 2017). Regarding the study in general: An earlier analysis of some 550 of the donors reported about 250 Gb of sequence data and some 100 million unique TCR beta sequences from 150 million to 200 million T cells. The genetic ancestry cluster associated with self-reported Caucasian donors included 65% to 90% of the roughly 400 genotyped donors. To decide whether each TCR beta V gene segment behaved as functional or pseudogenic, an earlier analysis of some 580 of the donors relied on high-throughput TCR beta sequencing. Among a few hundred genotyped donors of the cohort, an average of roughly 240,000 unique TCR beta nucleotide sequences were sequenced per donor, around 18% of them non-productive. Roughly 300 gigabases of sequencing data and tens of millions of unique TCR sequences were included in an early release covering around 650 HLA-typed donors. In the later analysis, no new phenotypic data were used to find candidate immune exposures; instead, reliance was placed on TCR beta sequences and their occurrence across donors. A later genetic analysis took genome-wide SNP genotypes for 398 of the 666 donors and used that subset as a discovery cohort. The number of donors typed differed by locus, with roughly 629-640 for A, B, C, DRB1 and DQB1, roughly 550 for DQA1, about 610 for DPA1, and about 450 for DPB1. A handful of DR-DQ haplotypes were handled as single units for association and clustering because linkage in the cohort was strong. A separate validation cohort of some 130 different subjects was used in addition to the roughly 640-subject first cohort. Every discovery cohort repertoire had been produced on one sequencing platform. HLA typing included class I and class II loci at four-digit resolution. To study patterns of TCR occurrence, a later analysis re-analyzed previously published TCR beta repertoires from 550 to 800 donors and added high-resolution HLA genotyping. The T cell repertoires of 666 subjects were profiled by immunosequencing and related to cytomegalovirus serostatus. Donor age, sex, ethnicity and CMV serostatus were compiled together with the repertoire data. The aim of the study was to test whether cataloging public T cell receptors could identify signatures of past pathogen exposure. To predict cytomegalovirus infection status, the study combined high-throughput TCR immunosequencing, statistical association of individual TCRs with disease status, and machine learning.

The germline V gene specifies SGHVS as CDR1 and FQNEAQ as CDR2. The CDR3 contains 14 residues, cysteine and phenylalanine counted. The only DNA kept is the CDR3, 42 bases in frame from the first base. V trim: 3 bases; J trim: 6 bases; unmatched bases: 3. What the work shows at the level of the full study, not this receptor alone: A later analysis found that TCR association rates varied across HLA loci, with DRB1 alleles showing the most associated TCRs and HLA-C alleles the fewest. When HLA alleles, especially DR and DQ, strongly co-occurred, TCR associations were difficult to assign to individual alleles. The study listed approximately 160 TCR beta chains as associated with cytomegalovirus. The cohort was sequenced for TCR beta chains only, and without alpha or paired-chain data the features that could be detected were limited. Because counts were too low, 15 to 20 rarely observed V segments, including chromosome 9 orphons, were excluded from the earlier analysis of 587 of the donors. The classifier was reported to diagnose cytomegalovirus status with high specificity and sensitivity in both the original and validation cohorts. Some IMGT-functional V segments, including TRBV6-2 and TRBV6-3, could not be distinguished by the 87-base-pair reads and were therefore excluded. A further reported finding was that TCR beta sequences accurately predicted the HLA-A and HLA-B alleles for most subjects in the first cohort. According to the authors, the approach could potentially be generalized to other disease states and immunological phenotypes. The only immune exposure information available for the cohort was CMV serostatus. Correlated functional status among segregating V segments might be attributable to linkage disequilibrium, but an unknown experimental factor could not be ruled out. In a later analysis, most CMV-associated TCR beta chains were found to appear HLA-restricted, with HLA associations seemingly driven largely by CMV exposure. A cluster of highly shared sequence variants was judged likely to be a technical artifact of the sequencing pipeline. Several of the top co-occurrence clusters appeared to be linked to parvovirus B19, influenza, CMV and Epstein-Barr virus, according to a later analysis. In an earlier analysis of about 600 of the donors, most TCR beta V segments appeared in productive rearrangements about 87% or about 30% of the time, broadly matching IMGT annotations. Specific HLA alleles were associated with roughly 17,000 TCR beta sequences at a false discovery rate of 0.05 in a later analysis. A later analysis found that HLA-associated TCR beta chains were more clonally expanded and had lower generation probabilities than equally common non-associated chains. HLA typing was unavailable for some donors at each locus, so association tests used only the typed subset. Most TCR sequences were seen in very few donors, while some public TCRs were found in many individuals. A later genetic analysis associated a missense DCLRE1C variant with V-gene and J-gene trimming of TCR beta chains, and an independent cohort replicated the association. Three of the identified cytomegalovirus-associated TCR beta chains were confirmed in vitro to be specific for cytomegalovirus antigens. Roughly uniform sequencing depth across donors was assumed in presence/absence analyses, although this assumption may not hold. In a later genetic analysis, fewer N-insertions in productive TCRs were reported among donors in an Asian-associated ancestry cluster than the roughly 710-donor mean.

Libraries came from the immunoSEQ multiplex PCR assay. A mixture of 60 forward primers for TCR Vbeta segments and 13 reverse primers for TCR Jbeta segments was used in the multiplex PCR. A multiplex PCR assay on genomic DNA amplified the CDR3 region of rearranged TCR beta genes. Amplified TCR beta libraries were sequenced as 87-base-pair reads on the Illumina HiSeq System. In the paper's pipeline: In a later analysis, roughly 80 million unique TCR beta chains were counted across the 666 repertoires, and about 9.9 million of these chains were shared by at least two donors. A nearest-neighbor algorithm error-corrected the raw reads and collapsed the reads into unique sequences, merging closely related sequences to remove PCR and sequencing errors. V, D and J gene segments were assigned by aligning CDR3 sequences to IMGT reference sequences. Each retained sequence needed at least a six-nucleotide match to both a V gene segment and a J gene segment. Rearrangements were classified as productive when the CDR3 lacked stop codons and remained in frame with V and J, and all other rearrangements were classified as non-productive. CDR3 was defined according to IMGT convention as the region running from the second conserved V-encoded cysteine to the conserved J-encoded phenylalanine. The earlier analysis of about 610 of the donors excluded sequences that lacked an unambiguous match to a single V gene segment. An earlier analysis of just under 600 of the donors called V segments functional above 56.7% productive rearrangements and segregating when the between-donor standard deviation exceeded 5%. A statistical classification framework was built to diagnose cytomegalovirus status from the catalog of TCR beta chain sequences. V and J gene assignment, in a later analysis, came from comparing TCR nucleotide sequences with IMGT/GENE-DB human TR gene sequences. A later analysis assigned CDR3 sequences and most-parsimonious VDJ recombination scenarios with the TCRdist pipeline. In a later analysis, every TCR beta chain was defined by the combination of its CDR3 amino acid sequence and its V-gene family, and reads without a unique V-gene family were dropped. A later analysis removed 592 highly shared, low-generation-probability nucleotide sequences to deal with suspected cross-contamination and a sequencing artifact. A later analysis calculated a clonal expansion index for each public chain from normalized within-repertoire ranks of inferred template counts. A later analysis computed generation probabilities with a VDJ recombination model fitted to out-of-frame rearrangements, and checked the results against IGoR. A later analysis scored TCR-TCR, TCR-HLA and TCR-CMV co-occurrence with hypergeometric tests, applying a repertoire-size bias correction to TCR pairs. False discovery rates were estimated in a later analysis by permuting HLA or CMV assignments 20 times. In a later analysis, co-occurring TCRs were grouped with DBSCAN, and TCRdist sequence similarity was added when clustering was performed within HLA-allele-positive subsets. Co-occurrence clustering excluded repertoires with fewer than 30,000 or more than 120,000 public chains, plus five with anomalous nucleotide sharing. The immuneACCESS repertoire file appears here via TCRdb, limited to in-frame rearrangements. These files lack a portion of the clones; in checked studies, under half of the deficit traces to unresolved V genes, and the cause of the others is not known. Clone size and the V and J calls come from that table; the DNA yielded D and trimming. The table for this sample records approximately 120,000 clones. The ten largest clonotypes hold approximately 2.6% of the sample.

The cohort was made up of several hundred healthy bone marrow donors. At the time of sampling, every cohort member was nominally healthy, though immune exposures that went unrecorded were likely present. The donor tested CMV seronegative and was one of the 352 seronegative cohort members. Each donor provided a peripheral blood sample, and peripheral blood mononuclear cells were used for TCR beta sequencing. Genomic DNA extraction from the blood cell samples was performed with the Qiagen DNeasy Blood Extraction Kit. With respect to this clone: The antigen this receptor binds is unknown.

The TCR originated in a man aged 25-45 years in good health and CMV-seronegative. The chain is assembled from TRBV7-8 and TRBJ1-3, with 9 middle bases fitting TRBD1. Sequenced material: PBMCs. The CDR3 sequence is CASSLDRGLNTIYF. The sequence in DNA is TGTGCCAGCAGCTTGGACAGGGGACTAAACACCATATATTTT.